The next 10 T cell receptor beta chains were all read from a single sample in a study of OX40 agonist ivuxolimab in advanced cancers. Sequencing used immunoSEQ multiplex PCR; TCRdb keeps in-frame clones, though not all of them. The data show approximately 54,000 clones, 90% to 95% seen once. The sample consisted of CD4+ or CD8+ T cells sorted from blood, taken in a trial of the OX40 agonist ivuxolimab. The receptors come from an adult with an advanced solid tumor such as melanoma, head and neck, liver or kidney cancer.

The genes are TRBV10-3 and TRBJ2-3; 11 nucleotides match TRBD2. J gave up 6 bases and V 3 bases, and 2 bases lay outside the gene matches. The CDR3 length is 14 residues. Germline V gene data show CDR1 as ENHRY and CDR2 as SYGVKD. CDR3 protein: CAISDASGGDTQYF. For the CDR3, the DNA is TGTGCCATCAGTGACGCTAGCGGGGGGGATACGCAGTATTTT.

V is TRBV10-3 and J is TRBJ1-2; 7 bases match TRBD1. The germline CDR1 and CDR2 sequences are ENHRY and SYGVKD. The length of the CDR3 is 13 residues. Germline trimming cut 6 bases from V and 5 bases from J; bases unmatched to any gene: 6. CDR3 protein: CAISRQGRYGYTF. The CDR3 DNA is TGTGCCATCAGCCGACAGGGAAGGTATGGCTACACCTTC.

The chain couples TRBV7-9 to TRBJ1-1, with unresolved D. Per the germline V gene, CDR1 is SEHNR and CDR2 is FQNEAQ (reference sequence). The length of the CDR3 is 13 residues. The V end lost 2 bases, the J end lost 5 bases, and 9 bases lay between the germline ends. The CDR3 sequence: CASSLSGNTEAFF. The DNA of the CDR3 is TGTGCCAGCAGCTTATCGGGGAATACTGAAGCTTTCTTT.

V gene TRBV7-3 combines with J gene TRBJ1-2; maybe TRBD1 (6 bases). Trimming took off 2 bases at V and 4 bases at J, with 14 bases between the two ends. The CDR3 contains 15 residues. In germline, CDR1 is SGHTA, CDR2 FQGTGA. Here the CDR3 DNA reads TGTGCCAGCAGCTTATCCGGGACACCCACCTATGGCTACACCTTC. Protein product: CASSLSGTPTYGYTF.

CDR3 sequence: CASSLSGRGDEKLFF. CDR3 DNA sequence: TGCGCCAGCAGCTTGTCAGGACGGGGGGATGAAAAACTGTTTTTT. The chain links TRBV5-1 to TRBJ1-4; possibly TRBD1 for D (5 bases). Trimming removed 1 base from V and 6 bases from J, with 13 bases in between. This CDR3 has 15 residues. Germline loops: CDR1 SGHRS, CDR2 YFSETQ. Using reference TRBV5-1 and TRBJ1-4 for the parts outside the CDR3, the full variable domain is KAGVTQTPRYLIKTRGQQVTLSCSPISGHRSVSWYQQTPGQGLQFLFEYFSETQRNKGNFPGRFSGRQFSNSRSEMNVSTLELGDSALYLCASSLSGRGDEKLFFGSGTQLSVL.

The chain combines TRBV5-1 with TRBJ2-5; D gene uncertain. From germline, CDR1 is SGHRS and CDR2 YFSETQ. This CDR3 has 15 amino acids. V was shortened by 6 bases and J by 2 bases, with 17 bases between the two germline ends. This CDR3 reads CASNQQGNSQETQYF. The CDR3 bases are TGCGCCAGCAACCAACAAGGAAACAGTCAAGAGACCCAGTACTTC.

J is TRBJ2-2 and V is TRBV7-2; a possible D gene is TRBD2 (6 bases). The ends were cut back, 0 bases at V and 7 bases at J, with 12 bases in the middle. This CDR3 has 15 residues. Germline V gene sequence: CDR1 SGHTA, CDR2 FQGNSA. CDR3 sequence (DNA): TGTGCCAGCAGCTTAGCGCGGGGAAGGGTCGGGGAGCTGTTTTTT. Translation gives CASSLARGRVGELFF.

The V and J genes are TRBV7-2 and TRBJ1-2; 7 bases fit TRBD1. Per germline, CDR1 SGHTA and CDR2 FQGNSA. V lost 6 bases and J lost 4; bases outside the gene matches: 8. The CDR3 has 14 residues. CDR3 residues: CASRGGQTTYGYTF. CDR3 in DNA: TGTGCCAGCAGGGGGGGACAGACCACCTATGGCTACACCTTC.

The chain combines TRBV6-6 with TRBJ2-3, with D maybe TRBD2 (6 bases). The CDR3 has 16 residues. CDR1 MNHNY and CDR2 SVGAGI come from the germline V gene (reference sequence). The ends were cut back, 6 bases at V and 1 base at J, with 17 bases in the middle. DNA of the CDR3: TGTGCCAGCAGGAAACGAGGGCGGGGAGGCACAGATACGCAGTATTTT. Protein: CASRKRGRGGTDTQYF.

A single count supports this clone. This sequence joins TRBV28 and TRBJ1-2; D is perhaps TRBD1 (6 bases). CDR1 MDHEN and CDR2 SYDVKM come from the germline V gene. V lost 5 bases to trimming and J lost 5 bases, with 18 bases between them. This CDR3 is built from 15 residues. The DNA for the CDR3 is TGTGCCAGCAGTATCCGCGGGACATACAGTTATGGCTACACCTTC. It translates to CASSIRGTYSYGYTF.